This T cell receptor (delta chain) was sequenced during a study of Vδ1+ human thymocytes. Points from the study as a whole: Despite high sort purity, roughly 20% of thymic T cell receptor delta sequences were Vdelta2. Highly polyclonal TRG and TRD repertoires with Gaussian CDR3 length distributions appeared in thymus. Bulk repertoire data may be misinterpreted because of unexpected Vdelta2 sequences.

The template was reverse-transcribed extracted RNA. Pooled V-gene forward primers with one constant-region reverse primer generated the CDR3 amplicons by multiplex PCR. TCRdb re-called the multiplex PCR reads through CATT. The sample shows about 55,000 delta-chain clones, roughly 15% of them seen only once. This clone was seen only a few times. Its specificity is unknown. After alphabeta T cell depletion, CD3+ Vdelta1+ Vdelta2- thymocytes were sorted. This CDR3 is built from 20 residues. Germline lookup yields CDR1 TSWWSYY and CDR2 QGS. V gave up 2 bases and J gave up 1 base; unmatched junction bases: 17.

V usage is TRDV1 and J usage is TRDJ1, with TRDD2 matching 9 bases. This clonotype was sampled from a boy less than two years old who had congenital heart surgery. Sequenced material: Vdelta1+ gamma-delta thymocytes from the thymus. The subset denotes: FACS-sorted CD3+ TCRalphabeta- TCRVdelta1+ TCRVdelta2- thymocytes. The CDR3 bases are TGTGCTCTTGGGGAAAACCTTCCTACGTGGTTAGGGGGGGCCACCGATAAACTCATCTTT. It yields the protein CALGENLPTWLGGATDKLIF.